Listed below are T cell receptor beta chains from one sample, sequenced in a study of blood T cell repertoires in COVID-19. Assay used: immunoSEQ multiplex PCR; TCRdb lists only in-frame clones, some missing. The profile covers 140,000 or so clones, with roughly 86% appearing a single time and roughly 1.9% taken by the ten largest. Sequencing input: peripheral blood. The receptors were sampled from a man between 65 and 85 years old with acute or convalescent COVID-19. The CDR3 runs from the conserved cysteine through the conserved F or W. D genes are given only for firm matches. Size tells how often a clone was seen (once, few, many) or the class of an expanded clone, and some rows leave it out.

J gene	D gene	clone size	V gene	CDR3 protein	CDR3 DNA
TRBJ1-1	TRBD1	.	TRBV9	CASSETGTYTEAFF	TGTGCCAGCAGCGAGACAGGGACTTACACTGAAGCTTTCTTT
TRBJ1-3	TRBD1	.	TRBV28	CASSLQGAGNTIYF	TGTGCCAGCAGTTTACAGGGGGCTGGAAACACCATATATTTT
TRBJ1-1	.	.	TRBV19	CASRDSSNTEAFF	TGTGCCAGTAGGGACAGCTCGAACACTGAAGCTTTCTTT
TRBJ1-6	.	.	TRBV5-3	CARSLYSEASPLHF	TGTGCCAGAAGCCTTTACTCCGAGGCTTCACCCCTCCACTTT
TRBJ1-2	TRBD1	.	TRBV7-3	CASSSDRGGDGYTF	TGTGCCAGCAGCTCGGACAGGGGAGGAGATGGCTACACCTTC
TRBJ1-5	.	.	TRBV2	CASQPDGQGGQPQHF	TGTGCCAGCCAGCCCGACGGGCAGGGAGGGCAGCCCCAGCATTTT
TRBJ1-5	.	.	TRBV6-5	CATHHYSNQPQHF	TGTGCCACCCATCACTATAGCAATCAGCCCCAGCATTTT
TRBJ1-5	.	.	TRBV6-5	CASSSRVNQPQHF	TGTGCCAGCAGTTCCAGGGTAAATCAGCCCCAGCATTTT
TRBJ2-3	.	.	TRBV10-3	CAISESGEDTQYF	TGTGCCATCAGTGAGTCGGGAGAAGATACGCAGTATTTT
TRBJ1-6	TRBD1	once	TRBV30	CASDRGANSPLHF	TGTGCCAGTGACAGGGGAGCTAATTCACCCCTCCACTTT
TRBJ2-5	TRBD1	.	TRBV18	CASSPAGTGEETQYF	TGTGCCAGCTCGCCGGCCGGGACAGGGGAAGAGACCCAGTACTTC
TRBJ2-7	TRBD1	.	TRBV5-1	CASSEGTGGINEQYF	TGCGCCAGCAGCGAAGGGACAGGGGGCATAAACGAGCAGTACTTC